The 16 T cell receptor beta chains presented below share a single source sample, sequenced in a study of a mutant IDH1 vaccine in newly diagnosed glioma (dated by TCRdb to about 2021). Library method: the immunoSEQ multiplex PCR assay. Held by TCRdb, this immuneACCESS table contains in-frame sequences only and omits some clones. Under half of the omission traces to an unresolved V gene where checked; the cause of the rest is unknown. Across this sample there are fewer than 100,000 clones, with roughly 90% seen only once. The leading ten clones occupy 0.5% to 0.6% of the sample. The time point tag for this specimen amounts to: baseline, week 1 (first vaccination visit). The treatment or condition label, read with the paper, signifies: pre-vaccination baseline after standard-of-care therapy. The sample in question was PBMCs, obtained from a glioma patient treated with radiotherapy, temozolomide or both. The receptor set was obtained from a woman in her 50s with glioma.

V is TRBV30 and J is TRBJ2-5; TRBD1 might be the D (5 bases). Germline lookup yields CDR1 GTSNPN and CDR2 SVGIG (reference sequence). V was trimmed by 0 bases and J by 2 bases, leaving 13 bases between them. CDR3 length: 15 amino acids. CDR3 amino acids: CAWSVGQGRQETQYF. CDR3 sequence (DNA): TGTGCCTGGAGTGTTGGGCAGGGCCGTCAAGAGACCCAGTACTTC.

V is TRBV30 and J is TRBJ2-5, with TRBD1 matching over 7 bases. V lost 2 bases and J lost 6; bases outside the gene matches: 9. The CDR3 is 14 residues long. Germline CDR1 is GTSNPN and CDR2 is SVGIG (reference sequence). In nucleotides, the CDR3 is TGTGCCTGGAGTCCTACAGGGGTGGGAAAGACCCAGTACTTC. This sequence encodes CAWSPTGVGKTQYF.

The chain couples TRBV5-8 to TRBJ2-6, with D tentatively TRBD1 or TRBD2 (6 bases each). V lost 2 bases and J 2 bases, leaving 8 bases between the germline ends. The CDR3 sequence is 15 residues long. Germline CDR1 and CDR2: SGHTS and YDEGEE. CDR3 in DNA: TGTGCCAGCAGCTTAAGGGGGGCTGGGGCCAACGTCCTGACTTTC. It is translated as CASSLRGAGANVLTF.

The chain is built from TRBV6-6 and TRBJ2-2; 9 positions agree with TRBD2. CDR1 is MNHNY and CDR2 is SVGAGI in the germline V gene (reference sequence). The CDR3 sequence is 16 residues long. V lost 6 bases to trimming and J lost 2 bases; unmatched junction nucleotides: 7. The CDR3 DNA reads as TGTGCCAGCAGCTCGACTAGCGGAGCTAACACCGGGGAGCTGTTTTTT. It codes for CASSSTSGANTGELFF.

The genes are TRBV28 and TRBJ2-2, with TRBD2 matching over 8 bases. There are 18 residues in the CDR3. Germline V gene sequence: CDR1 MDHEN, CDR2 SYDVKM. V was clipped by 5 bases and J by 4 bases; unmatched bases: 15. The CDR3 is CASSDAGLGSRSTGELFF. The CDR3 DNA sequence: TGTGCCAGCAGTGATGCGGGACTAGGATCTAGATCCACCGGGGAGCTGTTTTTT.

The chain couples TRBV6-7 to TRBJ1-5, with D unclear. TRBV6-7 is sorted into the ORF group, with uncertain function. This CDR3 is 13 amino acids long. The CDR3 is CVNGVDSNQPQHF. The CDR3 nucleotides are TGTGTAAACGGGGTGGATAGCAATCAGCCCCAGCATTTT.

This chain links TRBV5-6 with TRBJ1-1, with D unresolved. The CDR3 covers 13 residues. Trimming took off 0 bases at V and 8 bases at J, with 11 bases between the two ends. Germline V gene data show CDR1 as SGHDT and CDR2 as YYEEEE. This CDR3 is CASSLGVGPEAFF. The CDR3 nucleotides are TGTGCCAGCAGCTTGGGGGTAGGGCCCGAAGCTTTCTTT.

The chain couples TRBV5-1 to TRBJ2-5, with D maybe TRBD1 (8 bases). The CDR3 is 14 residues long. The germline gives CDR1 SGHRS, CDR2 YFSETQ. The ends were cut back, 4 bases at V and 4 bases at J, with 14 bases in the middle. The CDR3 DNA sequence: TGCGCCAGCAGCACCTACAGGGGGGGAGAGACCCAGTACTTC. It yields the protein CASSTYRGGETQYF.

This chain uses TRBV6-6 with TRBJ1-1; 7 positions match TRBD1. CDR1 MNHNY and CDR2 SVGAGI come from the germline V gene (reference sequence). This CDR3 is 13 amino acids long. The trim removed 6 bases at V and 2 bases at J, leaving 3 bases unmatched. DNA of the CDR3: TGTGCCAGCAGGAAGGGGGCAAACACTGAAGCTTTCTTT. The encoded protein is CASRKGANTEAFF.

The CDR3: CASTPIPGGGTGELFF. DNA for the CDR3: TGTGCCAGCACGCCCATTCCGGGGGGTGGCACCGGGGAGCTGTTTTTT. This chain connects TRBV2 to TRBJ2-2; TRBD2 matches 7 bases. V was clipped by 7 bases and J by 4 bases; unmatched bases: 12. Germline V lookup: CDR1 SNHLY, CDR2 FYNNEI. This CDR3 is built from 16 residues. Supplemented by reference TRBV2 and TRBJ2-2, the full variable domain reads EPEVTQTPSHQVTQMGQEVILRCVPISNHLYFYWYRQILGQKVEFLVSFYNNEISEKSEIFDDQFSVERPDGSNFTLKIRSTKLEDSAMYFCASTPIPGGGTGELFFGEGSRLTVL.

The chain links TRBV28 to TRBJ2-7; 8 bases are a match to TRBD2. CDR1 and CDR2 from the germline V gene are MDHEN and SYDVKM. The trim removed 2 bases at V and 3 bases at J, leaving 3 bases unmatched. The CDR3 runs to 14 residues. DNA of the CDR3: TGTGCCAGCAGTTTAGATGGGACTAGCTACGAGCAGTACTTC. Protein sequence: CASSLDGTSYEQYF.

The chain employs TRBV20-1 and TRBJ2-3, with a possible D match to TRBD2 (6 bases). Germline V gene sequence: CDR1 DFQATT, CDR2 SNEGSKA (reference sequence). The CDR3 has 10 amino acids. Trimming shortened V by 4 bases and J by 14 bases, and 13 bases separated the two germline ends. In DNA form, the CDR3 reads TGCAGTGCTAACCGGGACTTTCCGTATTTT. Protein: CSANRDFPYF.

V usage is TRBV19 and J usage is TRBJ2-7, with TRBD1 identical over 8 bases. CDR1 and CDR2 from the germline V gene are LNHDA and SQIVND (reference sequence). J lost 6 bases, V lost 5 bases, and 9 bases had no gene match. The CDR3 has 14 amino acids. The CDR3 is CASSAGRGRSEQYF. The CDR3 DNA is TGTGCCAGTAGTGCCGGCAGGGGGCGCAGCGAGCAGTACTTC. Full variable domain (remainder filled in from reference TRBV19 and TRBJ2-7): DGGITQSPKYLFRKEGQNVTLSCEQNLNHDAMYWYRQDPGQGLRLIYYSQIVNDFQKGDIAEGYSVSREKKESFPLTVTSAQKNPTAFYLCASSAGRGRSEQYFGPGTRLTVT.

As regards this clone: Distinct nucleotide sequences in the sample also encode this CDR3. The chain uses TRBV18 and TRBJ2-3; D remains unclear. V was cut by 0 bases and J by 3 bases, with 4 bases left in between. The germline V gene encodes CDR1 KGHSH and CDR2 LQKENI. The CDR3 consists of 13 residues. CDR3 sequence reads: CASSPPGTDTQYF. The CDR3 bases are TGTGCCAGCTCACCACCGGGTACAGATACGCAGTATTTT.

The chain joins TRBV18 to TRBJ2-2, with 7 bases that match TRBD1. The V and J ends lost 3 bases and 6 bases, in that order; junction bases with no gene match: 7. Germline V CDR1 and CDR2: KGHSH, LQKENI. The CDR3 spans 15 residues. The CDR3 protein is CASSPAQGYSGELFF. CDR3 nucleotide sequence: TGTGCCAGCTCACCGGCACAGGGGTATTCCGGGGAGCTGTTTTTT.

J is TRBJ1-2 and V is TRBV18; D gene ambiguous. This CDR3 region has 12 residues. Trimming removed 3 bases at V and 4 bases at J, with 6 bases between. The V gene's germline CDR1 is KGHSH and CDR2 LQKENI. CDR3 nucleotides: TGTGCCAGCTCACCTGACATCTATGGCTACACCTTC. Translation gives CASSPDIYGYTF.